Presented here are 28 T cell receptor beta chains from one specimen sequenced in a study of vaccination and CD4 T cells after COVID-19. As for treatment: approximately nine-day PBMC culture with coronavirus spike peptide pools or control peptides (ViraFEST assay). Sequencing of DNA taken from cultured CD4+ T cells relied on the Oncomine TCR Beta short-read assay. Each CDR3 protein gets one entry after TCRdb re-called the PCR reads with MiXCR. The sample has about 15,000 distinct CDR3 sequences, over 45% seen once; the top ten hold about 24%. Antigens of these TCRs are unknown. This material consisted of cultured CD4+ T cells from blood, taken after SARS-CoV-2 vaccination. Every receptor here comes from a human donor with COVID-19.

This clonotype came up once. This chain links TRBV2 with TRBJ1-4, with a possible D match to TRBD1 (5 bases). This CDR3 contains 14 residues. From germline, CDR1 is SNHLY and CDR2 FYNNEI. Here the CDR3 DNA reads TGTGCAAGTCGCCCGGGGGGTGCTAATGAAAAACTGTTTTTT. Amino acid sequence: CASRPGGANEKLFF.

This clonotype was detected only a few times. The chain links TRBV7-2 to TRBJ1-5, with 8 bases that match TRBD1. Germline V gene lookup returns CDR1 SGHTA and CDR2 FQGNSA. This CDR3 has 13 amino acids. The V gene end was trimmed by 4 bases and the J gene end by 11 bases; junction bases not matched to a gene: 7. CDR3 DNA: TGTGCCAGCAGCTCATCCCAGGGGGCGACCCAGCATTTT. Protein sequence: CASSSSQGATQHF.

V and J are TRBV5-4 and TRBJ1-6; 9 bases are shared with TRBD1. V shed 3 bases, J shed 5 bases, and the junction held 3 bases outside the gene matches. This CDR3 is 15 amino acids long. The germline V gene has CDR1 SGHNT and CDR2 YYREEE (reference sequence). DNA for the CDR3: TGTGCCAGCAGCTCCGGACAGGGGAATAATTCACCCCTCCACTTT. Protein sequence: CASSSGQGNNSPLHF.

The chain links TRBV11-2 to TRBJ2-5, with 13 bases identical to TRBD2. The germline V gene has CDR1 SGHAT and CDR2 FQNNGV. V shed 4 bases, J shed 5 bases, and the junction held 7 bases outside the gene matches. The CDR3 is 16 amino acids. CDR3 region: CASSSRTSGGVETQYF. CDR3 coding DNA: TGTGCCAGCAGCTCAAGGACTAGCGGGGGTGTTGAGACCCAGTACTTC.

The chain employs TRBV5-4 and TRBJ1-2; D is perhaps TRBD1 (6 bases). V was shortened by 3 bases and J by 6 bases, with 12 bases between the two germline ends. CDR1 and CDR2 from the germline V gene are SGHNT and YYREEE (reference sequence). The CDR3 totals 13 residues. CDR3 in DNA: TGTGCCAGCAGCTCCGTGCGGGGGCATGGCTACACCTTC. Translation gives CASSSVRGHGYTF.

This clonotype has more than one count but fewer than ten. The chain recombines TRBV27 with TRBJ2-2; D perhaps matches TRBD1 (5 bases). V lost 7 bases to trimming and J lost 0 bases, with 9 bases between them. The CDR3 length is 14 residues. CDR1 is MNHEY and CDR2 is SMNVEV in the germline V gene (reference sequence). The CDR3 reads CASKGWSNTGELFF. DNA of the CDR3: TGTGCCAGCAAGGGGTGGTCGAACACCGGGGAGCTGTTTTTT.

The V and J genes are TRBV28 and TRBJ1-6, with TRBD1 matching 7 bases. The germline gives CDR1 MDHEN, CDR2 SYDVKM. This CDR3 spans 15 amino acids. V lost 7 bases, J lost 10 bases, and 13 bases stayed unmatched. DNA of the CDR3: TGTGCCAGCACACTATCGACAGGGATTGTGTCACCCCTCCACTTT. This gives the protein CASTLSTGIVSPLHF. The full variable domain, its missing parts supplied by reference TRBV28 and TRBJ1-6, is DVKVTQSSRYLVKRTGEKVFLECVQDMDHENMFWYRQDPGLGLRLIYFSYDVKMKEKGDIPEGYSVSREKKERFSLILESASTNQTSMYLCASTLSTGIVSPLHFGNGTRLTVT.

This clonotype appeared a few times. The chain carries TRBV20-1 and TRBJ2-5; D possibly corresponds to TRBD1 (5 bases). V was trimmed by 5 bases and J by 3 bases, leaving 22 bases between them. The CDR3 covers 16 residues. Germline V gives CDR1 DFQATT, CDR2 SNEGSKA (reference sequence). This chain's CDR3 is CSARTSPPDIKETQYF. DNA for the CDR3: TGCAGTGCTCGAACCTCCCCCCCGGACATAAAAGAGACCCAGTACTTC.

The V call is TRBV18, the J call TRBJ2-2, with D possibly TRBD1 on 6 matching bases. The CDR3 covers 16 residues. Between the trimmed V and J ends, which lost 3 bases and 1 base, there was a span of 12 bases. From germline, CDR1 is KGHSH and CDR2 LQKENI. Here the CDR3 DNA reads TGTGCCAGCTCACCGGTACTGACAGGGAACACCGGGGAGCTGTTTTTT. It translates to CASSPVLTGNTGELFF.

This chain links TRBV7-6 with TRBJ2-7, with D uncertain. Trimming shortened V by 1 base and J by 6 bases, and 19 bases separated the two germline ends. The CDR3 has 16 residues. Germline V gene data show CDR1 as SGHVS and CDR2 as FNYEAQ. The CDR3 bases are TGTGCCAGCAGCTTAGGGAACGCGGACGCTCGAGGCGAGCAGTACTTC. Residues: CASSLGNADARGEQYF.

This clonotype was recorded a few times. The chain uses TRBV7-2 and TRBJ1-5, with 10 positions matching TRBD1. Germline V gives CDR1 SGHTA, CDR2 FQGNSA. The CDR3 sequence is 15 residues long. The junction had 6 bases not matched to a gene; V was cut back by 5 bases and J by 5 bases. This chain's CDR3 is CASSLDRGQDQPQHF. Here the CDR3 DNA reads TGTGCCAGCAGCCTCGACAGGGGGCAGGATCAGCCCCAGCATTTT.

This clonotype appeared once. The chain combines TRBV6-1 with TRBJ2-1; 11 nucleotides line up with TRBD2. V was clipped by 6 bases and J by 6 bases; unmatched bases: 13. Germline values: CDR1 MNHNS, CDR2 SASEGT. The CDR3 consists of 17 residues. The chain's CDR3 is CASSLEIAGGPGNEQFF. For the CDR3, the DNA is TGTGCCAGCAGCCTCGAAATAGCGGGGGGGCCTGGCAATGAGCAGTTCTTC.

The chain combines TRBV11-1 with TRBJ1-2, with 9 bases lining up with TRBD1. The CDR3 is 14 residues long. The V and J ends lost 5 bases and 7 bases, in that order; junction bases with no gene match: 8. The germline V gene has CDR1 SGHAT and CDR2 FQDESV (reference sequence). CDR3 region: CASSVRDRDFGYTF. In nucleotides, the CDR3 is TGTGCCAGCAGCGTCCGGGACAGGGATTTTGGCTACACCTTC.

This clonotype has more than one count but fewer than ten. The chain has TRBV2 and TRBJ1-1; a weak D match, TRBD1 (5 bases). This CDR3 has 16 residues. V dropped 8 bases and J dropped 0 bases, with 19 bases sitting between them. Germline values: CDR1 SNHLY, CDR2 FYNNEI. CDR3 protein: CASVPREKPVNTEAFF. CDR3 DNA sequence: TGTGCCAGCGTCCCCAGGGAAAAGCCAGTGAACACTGAAGCTTTCTTT.

The table lists this clonotype with a few counts. The genes are TRBV7-9 and TRBJ1-1; D is unresolved. With 5 bases removed from V and 1 base from J, the gap between germline ends came to 8 bases. The CDR3 totals 13 residues. Germline CDR1 SEHNR, CDR2 FQNEAQ (reference sequence). In DNA form, the CDR3 reads TGTGCCAGCAGCCGTCATGAGAACACTGAAGCTTTCTTT. Translating it yields CASSRHENTEAFF.

This clonotype was counted a few times. The chain employs TRBV6-5 and TRBJ1-2, with D possibly matching TRBD1 (5 bases). The V gene's germline CDR1 is MNHEY and CDR2 SVGAGI. The CDR3 contains 15 residues. The V and J ends lost 0 bases and 4 bases respectively, with 12 bases between them. The CDR3 nucleotides read TGTGCCAGCAGTTACTCGAAGGGGTTGCTCTATGGCTACACCTTC. Protein product: CASSYSKGLLYGYTF.

The chain has TRBV7-2 and TRBJ2-3; 9 bases match TRBD2. This CDR3 is built from 18 residues. CDR1 and CDR2 from the germline V gene are SGHTA and FQGNSA. J gave up 0 bases and V 7 bases, and 14 bases lay outside the gene matches. As DNA, the CDR3 is TGTGCCAGCACCCCGGGAGCTAGCGGGGACCCCAGCACAGATACGCAGTATTTT. This codes for CASTPGASGDPSTDTQYF.

This chain connects TRBV6-5 to TRBJ1-3; D gene uncertain. Germline V gives CDR1 MNHEY, CDR2 SVGAGI. V was clipped by 2 bases and J by 7 bases, with 6 bases between them. This CDR3 region has 12 residues. CDR3 coding DNA: TGTGCCAGCAGTTACCCTCCCAACACCATATATTTT. Translation: CASSYPPNTIYF.

The chain employs TRBV5-4 and TRBJ2-1; 9 positions agree with TRBD1. Looked up from germline, CDR1 is SGHNT and CDR2 is YYREEE (reference sequence). The CDR3 length is 19 residues. V trimming: 4 bases; J trimming: 0 bases; junction bases outside the gene matches: 14. CDR3 protein: CASSRGWDREGSSYNEQFF. CDR3 nucleotides: TGTGCCAGCAGCCGCGGATGGGACAGGGAGGGGAGCTCCTACAATGAGCAGTTCTTC.

This clonotype was observed a handful of times. The chain uses TRBV12-3 or TRBV12-4 and TRBJ2-5, with 15 nucleotides matching TRBD2. V was pared by 5 bases and J by 7 bases, with 8 bases of the junction left unmatched. The CDR3 runs to 16 residues. CDR3: CASSPRTSGGAGTQYF. In DNA, the CDR3 is TGTGCCAGCAGTCCCCGGACTAGCGGGGGGGCCGGGACCCAGTACTTC.

The chain combines TRBV28 with TRBJ1-2, with D perhaps TRBD1 (6 bases). This CDR3 is 15 amino acids long. Germline lookup yields CDR1 MDHEN and CDR2 SYDVKM. Trimming shortened V by 2 bases and J by 7 bases, and 17 bases separated the two germline ends. The CDR3 sequence: CASSLGPSARGGYTF. CDR3 in DNA: TGTGCCAGCAGTTTAGGGCCCTCTGCCAGGGGTGGCTACACCTTC.

This chain joins TRBV11-1 and TRBJ1-3, with TRBD1 identical over 7 bases. Germline trimming cut 5 bases from V and 2 bases from J; bases unmatched to any gene: 6. CDR3 length equals 15 residues. The germline V gene has CDR1 SGHAT and CDR2 FQDESV (reference sequence). This chain's CDR3 is CASSPRQGTGNTIYF. The CDR3 bases are TGTGCCAGCAGCCCGCGACAGGGAACTGGAAACACCATATATTTT.

The gene calls are TRBV11-3 and TRBJ2-2; unclear D gene. Trimming cost V 1 base and J 5 bases, with 11 bases left between them. The germline gives CDR1 SGHNT, CDR2 YENEEA. The CDR3 contains 15 residues. The CDR3 sequence: CASSLGAGRTGELFF. The CDR3 coding sequence is TGTGCCAGCAGCTTAGGAGCAGGCCGGACCGGGGAGCTGTTTTTT.

J is TRBJ2-7 and V is TRBV7-2, with D perhaps matching TRBD1 or TRBD2 (6 bases each). The ends were cut back, 2 bases at V and 2 bases at J, with 10 bases in the middle. This CDR3 region has 14 residues. Germline V CDR1 and CDR2: SGHTA, FQGNSA. The CDR3 region is CASSLRGVTYEQYF. The CDR3 nucleotides are TGTGCCAGCAGCTTAAGGGGGGTCACCTACGAGCAGTACTTC. Together with reference TRBV7-2 and TRBJ2-7, the CDR3 gives the full variable domain: GAGVSQSPSNKVTEKGKDVELRCDPISGHTALYWYRQSLGQGLEFLIYFQGNSAPDKSGLPSDRFSAERTGGSVSTLTIQRTQQEDSAVYLCASSLRGVTYEQYFGPGTRLTVT.

Notes on this clonotype: No DNA is shown, since the ends of the CDR3 on it are uncertain; the CDR3 is the one TCRdb lists. This rearrangement joins TRBV7-5 to TRBJ2-2; the table calls TRBD1, which could not be checked here. TRBV7-5 represents a pseudogene. The CDR3 is 18 residues long, counting both termini. The CDR3 protein is CISVPEARDRGWTGELFF.

This clonotype was seen a few times. This sequence joins TRBV2 and TRBJ2-3, with TRBD2 matching 16 bases. The V segment lost 5 bases and the J segment 0 bases; nucleotides outside the gene matches: 5. Per the germline V gene, CDR1 is SNHLY and CDR2 is FYNNEI. This CDR3 spans 18 amino acids. The CDR3: CASSQGLAGGPSTDTQYF. CDR3 DNA sequence: TGTGCCAGCAGTCAGGGACTAGCGGGGGGGCCGAGCACAGATACGCAGTATTTT.

Concerning this clonotype itself: Mismatch with germline at one junction end may stem from a read error. The V and J genes are TRBV7-6 and TRBJ2-1; 8 nucleotides line up with TRBD1. CDR3 length: 18 residues. The germline V gene has CDR1 SGHVS and CDR2 FNYEAQ. CDR3 nucleotides: TGTGCTAGCAGCTCCCGTCTTCGCGGACAGGGCACCTACAATGAGCAGTTCTTC. Translating gives CASSSRLRGQGTYNEQFF.

V usage is TRBV11-2 and J usage is TRBJ2-1; D is perhaps TRBD1 (6 bases). The CDR3 covers 17 residues. Trimming removed 1 base from V and 3 bases from J, with 16 bases in between. Germline values: CDR1 SGHAT, CDR2 FQNNGV. CDR3 nucleotide sequence: TGTGCCAGCAGCTTAGCCGTAACAGGGTTACGCTACAATGAGCAGTTCTTC. Translated: CASSLAVTGLRYNEQFF.